This T cell receptor beta chain was observed in a study of CD8 T cells in ankylosing spondylitis. Study-level findings and limits: Seemingly distinctive of ankylosing spondylitis blood was a TCR beta motif formed by eight highly homologous variants.

As regards this clonotype: Its target is not known.

One entry per CDR3 protein results from TCRdb running MiXCR on the 5' RACE reads. Of about 480,000 distinct CDR3 sequences listed, about 15% are singletons. V was clipped by 5 bases and J by 6 bases; unmatched bases: 8. Germline V gene sequence: CDR1 SGHDT, CDR2 YYEEEE. CDR3 length equals 14 residues. The sample taken for sequencing was blood, either unsorted or a sorted T cell fraction (not recorded which). The sequence derives from a male donor with ankylosing spondylitis. This chain connects TRBV5-6 to TRBJ2-4; 7 nucleotides match TRBD1. The CDR3 nucleotides read TGTGCCAGCAGGAACAGGGGTGTGGGAAACATTCAGTACTTC. Protein product: CASRNRGVGNIQYF.